The following is a TCR beta chain sequence with its context. As yet, its antigen is unknown. The data were obtained in a study of CD8+ T cells in alopecia areata. The overall study: Twice daily, treated patients received 5 to 10 mg of oral tofacitinib. Tofacitinib ran for 6 to 18 months before 6 months off drug.

Broader study findings: Higher clonality than in normal scalp was seen in lesional scalp, especially alopecia totalis/universalis.

The germline gives CDR1 SGHTA, CDR2 FQGNSA. V shed 10 bases and J 4 bases; nucleotides not matched to a gene: 12. This CDR3 is built from 14 residues. Sequencing relied on a cDNA template that was reverse transcribed from extracted RNA. Some clones are missing from TCRdb's copy, which holds only in-frame ones; the method was immunoSEQ multiplex PCR. The table includes hundreds of thousands of clones, 67% detected once. This sequence was found in a human donor with alopecia areata. Sequencing used CD4+ T cells sorted from blood, obtained at week 0. This chain uses TRBV7-2 with TRBJ1-2; 7 bases map to TRBD1. This chain's CDR3 is CANTQTGQAYGYTF. In DNA form, the CDR3 reads TGTGCCAACACCCAGACAGGGCAGGCCTATGGCTACACCTTC.